Listed below are T cell receptor beta chains from one sample, sequenced in a study of T cells expressing NK-cell markers. TCRdb reanalyzed the 5' RACE reads, giving one entry per CDR3 protein sequence and no DNA. In all, the sample yields about 410,000 distinct CDR3 sequences. The sequenced sample consisted of blood T cells: a sorted CD56 or NKG2C T cell subset, CD4+ or CD8+ T cells, or bulk PBMC T cells (not recorded which). The receptors here all came from a woman aged 45-59 years in good health. Each CDR3 is given with its conserved first and last residue.

V	J	CDR3
TRBV5-1	TRBJ2-1	CASATSGYNEQFF
TRBV11-2	TRBJ2-3	CASSPVRGKTDTQYF
TRBV20-1	TRBJ1-4	CSARDPRGSLNEKLFF
TRBV5-1	TRBJ2-4	CASSYDRSGSAKNIQYF
TRBV5-1	TRBJ1-1	CASSERGPWTEAFF
TRBV4-1	TRBJ2-1	CASSQDLFLYNEQFF
TRBV5-1	TRBJ2-7	CASRSTGESSYEQYF
TRBV30	TRBJ2-5	CAWSSTGPGKTQYF
TRBV10-3	TRBJ1-3	CAISEGSLASGNTIYF
TRBV19	TRBJ2-1	CASSTSGRANEQFF
TRBV12-3/TRBV12-4	TRBJ1-1	CASSLGGTGTEAFF
TRBV6-2/TRBV6-3	TRBJ2-5	CASRQGSQETQYF
TRBV20-1	TRBJ1-3	CSASLPGAGNTIYF
TRBV28	TRBJ2-1	CASSPTGAPYNEQFF
TRBV15	TRBJ2-1	CATSRESGRLAGGNEQFF
TRBV3-1	TRBJ2-1	CASSQGPHGRNNEQFF
TRBV29-1	TRBJ2-2	CSVDLSGGELFF
TRBV12-3/TRBV12-4	TRBJ2-7	CASSLEGGTYEQYF
TRBV6-5	TRBJ1-3	CASSYSGSGNTIYF